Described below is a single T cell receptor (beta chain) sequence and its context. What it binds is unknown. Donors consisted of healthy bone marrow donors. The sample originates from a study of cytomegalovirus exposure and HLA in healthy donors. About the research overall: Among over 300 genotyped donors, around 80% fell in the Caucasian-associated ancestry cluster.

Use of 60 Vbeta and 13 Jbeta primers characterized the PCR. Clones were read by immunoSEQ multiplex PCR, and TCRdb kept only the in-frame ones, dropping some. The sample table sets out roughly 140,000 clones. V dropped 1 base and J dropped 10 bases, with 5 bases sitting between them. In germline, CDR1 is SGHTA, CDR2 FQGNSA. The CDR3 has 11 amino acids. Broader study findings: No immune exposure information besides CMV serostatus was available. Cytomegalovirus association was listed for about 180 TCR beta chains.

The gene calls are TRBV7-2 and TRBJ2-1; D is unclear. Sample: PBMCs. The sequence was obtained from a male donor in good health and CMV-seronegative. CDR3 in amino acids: CASSLGQEQFF. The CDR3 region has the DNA TGTGCCAGCAGCTTAGGCCAGGAGCAGTTCTTC.